Presented here are 32 T cell receptor beta chains from one specimen sequenced in a study of T cell clonotyping in hematopoietic cell transplantation. Time point reported: recipient sample about 28 days before transplant, after cytoreduction. Sequenced by immunoSEQ multiplex PCR; TCRdb stores in-frame clones only, minus some. The sample contains about 45,000 clones, approximately 80% of which appear only once. The material sequenced was peripheral blood mononuclear cells, taken before stem cell transplant. The receptors come from a man in his sixties with myelodysplastic syndrome. Some clones in this sample may be carry-over from other donors' samples.

The chain combines TRBV5-6 with TRBJ2-5, with D perhaps being TRBD1 or TRBD2 (5 bases each). CDR1 is SGHDT and CDR2 is YYEEEE in the germline V gene. The CDR3 sequence is 14 residues long. V shed 5 bases and J shed 5 bases, with 16 bases lying between them. The CDR3 spells CASSSGPSLETQYF. The CDR3 DNA is TGTGCCAGCAGTTCGGGACCGAGTCTGGAGACCCAGTACTTC.

This clone was counted only a few times. The chain has TRBV7-9 and TRBJ1-2, with unresolved D. V gave up 4 bases and J gave up 8 bases, with 11 bases separating them. Per the germline V gene, CDR1 is SEHNR and CDR2 is FQNEAQ (reference sequence). The CDR3 has 12 residues. CDR3 coding DNA: TGTGCCAGCAGCTGGGGTGGTGGGGGCTACACCTTC. The encoded protein is CASSWGGGGYTF.

The CDR3 region has the DNA TGCGCCAGCAGCCAAGATTTAAGGCAGGGTGATGGAAAACTGTTTTTT. As protein: CASSQDLRQGDGKLFF. The chain uses TRBV4-1 and TRBJ1-4, with D perhaps TRBD1 (5 bases). The CDR3 has 16 amino acids. V gave up 0 bases and J gave up 10 bases, with 18 bases separating them. Germline values: CDR1 MGHRA, CDR2 YSYEKL.

This rearrangement joins TRBV4-3 to TRBJ1-2; D possibly corresponds to TRBD1 (6 bases). The ends were cut back, 0 bases at V and 6 bases at J, with 23 bases in the middle. Germline V gene lookup returns CDR1 LGHNA and CDR2 YSLEER. The CDR3 length is 18 residues. DNA for the CDR3: TGCGCCAGCAGCCAAGATCTCTTACTTCAGGGGACATCTAATGGCTACACCTTC. Amino acid sequence: CASSQDLLLQGTSNGYTF.

This chain uses TRBV28 with TRBJ2-7; D is possibly TRBD2 (5 bases). With 2 bases removed from V and 3 bases from J, the gap between germline ends came to 11 bases. CDR1 is MDHEN and CDR2 is SYDVKM in the germline V gene. The CDR3 consists of 14 residues. In DNA form, the CDR3 reads TGTGCCAGCAGTTTAACCGGGAATATCTACGAGCAGTACTTC. Translating gives CASSLTGNIYEQYF. Filled out from reference TRBV28 and TRBJ2-7, the complete variable domain reads DVKVTQSSRYLVKRTGEKVFLECVQDMDHENMFWYRQDPGLGLRLIYFSYDVKMKEKGDIPEGYSVSREKKERFSLILESASTNQTSMYLCASSLTGNIYEQYFGPGTRLTVT.

The chain employs TRBV6-5 and TRBJ2-7; D may correspond to TRBD1 or TRBD2 (6 bases each). The CDR3 length is 14 residues. The V gene's germline CDR1 is MNHEY and CDR2 SVGAGI. Trimming cost V 3 bases and J 5 bases, with 14 bases left between them. CDR3: CASSYGGRLDEQYF. In nucleotides, the CDR3 is TGTGCCAGCAGTTATGGGGGGCGGTTAGACGAGCAGTACTTC.

V usage is TRBV2 and J usage is TRBJ2-7, with D perhaps TRBD1 (5 bases). The CDR3 runs to 12 residues. CDR1 and CDR2 from the germline V gene are SNHLY and FYNNEI. Trimming left V 6 bases short and J 2 bases short, with 8 bases between. CDR3 DNA: TGTGCCAGCAGAAAGGGGACCTACGAGCAGTACTTC. Its translation is CASRKGTYEQYF.

The chain carries TRBV7-9 and TRBJ2-7; tentative D call: TRBD1 (6 bases). The CDR3 length is 12 residues. V shed 6 bases and J shed 6 bases, with 12 bases lying between them. Germline CDR1 is SEHNR and CDR2 is FQNEAQ (reference sequence). This chain's CDR3 is CASRQTGSEQYF. Here the CDR3 DNA reads TGTGCCAGCAGGCAAACAGGGAGCGAGCAGTACTTC. Based on the CDR3 plus reference TRBV7-9 and TRBJ2-7, the full variable domain is DTGVSQNPRHKITKRGQNVTFRCDPISEHNRLYWYRQTLGQGPEFLTYFQNEAQLEKSRLLSDRFSAERPKGSFSTLEIQRTEQGDSAMYLCASRQTGSEQYFGPGTRLTVT.

V and J are TRBV19 and TRBJ2-1, with TRBD2 as a possible D gene (7 bases). The CDR3 totals 17 residues. V was clipped by 8 bases and J by 9 bases, with 29 bases between them. The germline gives CDR1 LNHDA, CDR2 SQIVND (reference sequence). This CDR3 is CASAGTTGTTQLGEQFF. The CDR3 DNA is TGTGCCAGTGCCGGGACAACCGGGACTACCCAATTAGGTGAGCAGTTCTTC.

This chain uses TRBV10-3 with TRBJ2-2; D gene uncertain. The germline V and J ends were trimmed by 0 bases and 2 bases, with 7 bases remaining between them. The CDR3 has 15 amino acids. Germline CDR1 ENHRY, CDR2 SYGVKD. The CDR3 loop reads CAISESQINTGELFF. Written as DNA, the CDR3 is TGTGCCATCAGTGAGTCGCAAATTAACACCGGGGAGCTGTTTTTT.

This clone was seen only a few times. Different DNA sequences within this sample yield the same CDR3. V is TRBV4-1 and J is TRBJ1-1; D perhaps matches TRBD1 (5 bases). V lost 0 bases and J lost 5, with 10 bases in between. Germline CDR1 reads MGHRA; CDR2 reads YSYEKL. The CDR3 sequence is 14 residues long. CDR3 coding DNA: TGCGCCAGCAGCCAAGATTTCGGGGGGACTGAAGCTTTCTTT. Protein: CASSQDFGGTEAFF.

V gene TRBV19 combines with J gene TRBJ2-7; D perhaps matches TRBD1 (5 bases). The V gene's germline CDR1 is LNHDA and CDR2 SQIVND (reference sequence). V dropped 4 bases and J dropped 3 bases, with 10 bases sitting between them. CDR3 length: 13 residues. The DNA for the CDR3 is TGTGCCAGTAGTAGGACAAGAGGCTACGAGCAGTACTTC. Protein product: CASSRTRGYEQYF.

The rearrangement links TRBV7-2 to TRBJ1-1; unclear D gene. CDR1 is SGHTA and CDR2 is FQGNSA in the germline V gene. The CDR3 has 11 amino acids. V lost 4 bases, J lost 10 bases, and 10 bases lay in between. The CDR3 DNA sequence: TGTGCCAGCAGCTCCTTAGGGCCAGCTTTCTTT. Its protein product is CASSSLGPAFF.

The rearrangement uses TRBV6-6 and TRBJ2-3; D may correspond to TRBD1 or TRBD2 (5 bases each). The germline V gene encodes CDR1 MNHNY and CDR2 SVGAGI (reference sequence). V shed 4 bases and J shed 2 bases, with 13 bases lying between them. The CDR3 loop spans 15 amino acids. CDR3 bases: TGTGCCAGCAGTTTTACCATCGGGGCCACAGATACGCAGTATTTT. Amino acids: CASSFTIGATDTQYF.

The chain links TRBV18 to TRBJ1-3; TRBD1 might be the D (5 bases). Germline V gene data show CDR1 as KGHSH and CDR2 as LQKENI. Trimming took off 2 bases at V and 4 bases at J, with 15 bases between the two ends. The CDR3 loop spans 16 amino acids. CDR3: CASSPTLGAVGNTIYF. Here the CDR3 DNA reads TGTGCCAGCTCACCAACCCTCGGGGCCGTCGGAAACACCATATATTTT.

This clone was seen just once. The chain is built from TRBV27 and TRBJ2-7; 9 bases align to TRBD1. This CDR3 is built from 15 residues. The trim removed 2 bases at V and 2 bases at J, leaving 4 bases unmatched. CDR1 MNHEY and CDR2 SMNVEV come from the germline V gene (reference sequence). The CDR3 nucleotides are TGTGCCAGCAGTTTAGGACAGGGGCCGACCTACGAGCAGTACTTC. Its protein is CASSLGQGPTYEQYF.

This rearrangement joins TRBV7-8 to TRBJ2-3; 7 bases match TRBD2. Germline V CDR1 and CDR2: SGHVS, FQNEAQ. With 1 base clipped from V and 2 bases from J, the junction kept 9 bases outside the gene matches. The length of the CDR3 is 17 residues. Here the CDR3 DNA reads TGTGCCAGCAGCTTAGAATGGGGACTACACATCACAGATACGCAGTATTTT. Translation: CASSLEWGLHITDTQYF.

This clone was counted between two and nine times. J is TRBJ1-1 and V is TRBV11-2; D gene uncertain. With 0 bases removed from V and 0 bases from J, the gap between germline ends came to 5 bases. The germline V gene encodes CDR1 SGHAT and CDR2 FQNNGV. This CDR3 comprises 14 residues. This CDR3 is CASSLDWVNTEAFF. The CDR3 coding sequence is TGTGCCAGCAGCTTAGATTGGGTGAACACTGAAGCTTTCTTT.

The chain has TRBV30 and TRBJ1-5; D not certain. Germline V gene data show CDR1 as GTSNPN and CDR2 as SVGIG (reference sequence). Trimming removed 1 base from V and 0 bases from J, with 4 bases in between. The CDR3 has 13 residues. CDR3 loop: CAWSGNSNQPQHF. DNA for the CDR3: TGTGCCTGGAGTGGAAATAGCAATCAGCCCCAGCATTTT.

The rearrangement links TRBV30 to TRBJ1-2; 7 bases fit TRBD1. V shed 2 bases and J 4 bases; nucleotides not matched to a gene: 7. Germline lookup yields CDR1 GTSNPN and CDR2 SVGIG (reference sequence). The CDR3 length is 14 residues. The CDR3 region has the DNA TGTGCCTGGAGTTCTATCAGGGGGTCCTATGGCTACACCTTC. This codes for CAWSSIRGSYGYTF.

This chain connects TRBV7-9 to TRBJ2-1, with D possibly being TRBD1 (6 bases). The CDR3 loop spans 14 amino acids. V lost 0 bases and J 4 bases, leaving 7 bases between the germline ends. Germline CDR1 SEHNR, CDR2 FQNEAQ (reference sequence). The CDR3 sequence is CASSLAGTYNEQFF. CDR3 DNA: TGTGCCAGCAGCTTAGCGGGGACATACAATGAGCAGTTCTTC.

The chain is built from TRBV11-2 and TRBJ2-7; tentative D call: TRBD2 (6 bases). This CDR3 has 15 amino acids. Between the trimmed V and J ends, which lost 5 bases and 3 bases, there was a span of 17 bases. The germline V gene has CDR1 SGHAT and CDR2 FQNNGV. The CDR3 loop reads CASSTTRGFGYEQYF. In DNA, the CDR3 is TGTGCCAGCAGCACAACTCGGGGGTTTGGCTACGAGCAGTACTTC.

This sequence joins TRBV2 and TRBJ2-7; either TRBD1 or TRBD2 may fit D (5 bases each). Germline V gene data show CDR1 as SNHLY and CDR2 as FYNNEI. V dropped 5 bases and J dropped 0 bases, with 23 bases sitting between them. This CDR3 comprises 18 residues. Here the CDR3 reads CASSPMGTSYLISYEQYF. CDR3 nucleotide sequence: TGTGCCAGCAGTCCCATGGGGACCTCTTATTTGATCTCCTACGAGCAGTACTTC. Variable domain in full (rest from reference TRBV2 and TRBJ2-7): EPEVTQTPSHQVTQMGQEVILRCVPISNHLYFYWYRQILGQKVEFLVSFYNNEISEKSEIFDDQFSVERPDGSNFTLKIRSTKLEDSAMYFCASSPMGTSYLISYEQYFGPGTRLTVT.

The chain couples TRBV5-1 to TRBJ1-1, with a weak D call TRBD1 (6 bases). The V end was cut by 3 bases, the J end by 4 bases, with 10 bases between. Per the germline V gene, CDR1 is SGHRS and CDR2 is YFSETQ. CDR3 length: 13 residues. Written as DNA, the CDR3 is TGCGCCAGCAGCTCACAGGGTGGCACTGAAGCTTTCTTT. Its translation: CASSSQGGTEAFF.

The V gene is TRBV5-1, the J gene TRBJ2-7; 8 bases are a match to TRBD1. The germline gives CDR1 SGHRS, CDR2 YFSETQ. J lost 0 bases, V lost 4 bases, and 6 bases had no gene match. The CDR3 spans 15 residues. The CDR3 coding sequence is TGCGCCAGCAGCGGACAGGGAATGAGCTCCTACGAGCAGTACTTC. Residues: CASSGQGMSSYEQYF.

This chain uses TRBV5-1 with TRBJ2-3; unclear D gene. CDR3 length: 18 amino acids. Germline V gene sequence: CDR1 SGHRS, CDR2 YFSETQ. Trimming pared 0 bases from V and 3 bases from J, leaving 20 bases between. CDR3 nucleotides: TGCGCCAGCAGCTTGGAACTCGAAGGGCCCATCGCGACAGATACGCAGTATTTT. The encoded protein is CASSLELEGPIATDTQYF.

The J gene is TRBJ2-3, the V gene TRBV9, with unresolved D. The germline V and J ends were trimmed by 3 bases and 2 bases, with 19 bases remaining between them. CDR1 SGDLS and CDR2 YYNGEE come from the germline V gene. CDR3 size: 17 residues. CDR3 nucleotides: TGTGCCAGCAGCGAAAGTCCCACCGCAGAGGTCACAGATACGCAGTATTTT. Amino acid sequence: CASSESPTAEVTDTQYF.

This chain connects TRBV6-1 to TRBJ1-6, with 8 bases aligning to TRBD1. This CDR3 comprises 14 residues. V was clipped by 4 bases and J by 11 bases; unmatched bases: 7. CDR1 and CDR2 from the germline V gene are MNHNS and SASEGT. CDR3 sequence (DNA): TGTGCCAGCAGTGGGATCGGGGGACAGGCACCCCTCCACTTT. It specifies CASSGIGGQAPLHF.

This clone was recorded a few times. The chain uses TRBV30 and TRBJ1-3; 9 nucleotides agree with TRBD1. The CDR3 extends over 14 amino acids. Germline V gene lookup returns CDR1 GTSNPN and CDR2 SVGIG (reference sequence). Germline trimming cut 8 bases from V and 3 bases from J; bases unmatched to any gene: 8. In DNA form, the CDR3 reads TGTGCCCTTGGGGACAGGGCTGGTGGAAACACCATATATTTT. Its translation is CALGDRAGGNTIYF.

This CDR3 reads CASNLDQRNEAFF. The CDR3 DNA sequence: TGCGCCAGCAATTTAGACCAGAGAAATGAAGCTTTCTTT. The chain recombines TRBV10-1 with TRBJ1-1; D gene ambiguous. The CDR3 extends over 13 amino acids. Germline loops: CDR1 WNHNN, CDR2 SYGVQD (reference sequence). V shed 7 bases and J shed 7 bases, with 16 bases lying between them.

This rearrangement joins TRBV20-1 to TRBJ2-7; D is perhaps TRBD1 or TRBD2 (5 bases each). Germline V CDR1 and CDR2: DFQATT, SNEGSKA (reference sequence). The CDR3 totals 11 residues. V lost 3 bases to trimming and J lost 3 bases, with 6 bases between them. This CDR3 reads CSASGGYEQYF. The CDR3 DNA reads as TGCAGTGCTAGTGGGGGCTACGAGCAGTACTTC.

The V gene is TRBV11-2, the J gene TRBJ2-5; possibly TRBD2 for D (6 bases). With 5 bases removed from V and 2 bases from J, the gap between germline ends came to 18 bases. The germline V gene has CDR1 SGHAT and CDR2 FQNNGV. The CDR3 runs 16 residues. The CDR3 region has the DNA TGTGCCAGCAGCCACCGAAGAGGACTACAACAAGAGACCCAGTACTTC. Its translation is CASSHRRGLQQETQYF.